Listed below are T cell receptor beta chains from one sample, sequenced in a study of shared clonotypes between healthy human individuals. Measured with immunoSEQ multiplex PCR; TCRdb has only the in-frame clones, and not every one. The repertoire holds 2 million to 2.5 million clones, with more than 85% as singletons. Sequencing was carried out using naive CD8+ T cells from PBMCs. These receptors all stem from a man younger than 35 in good health. Some clones in this sample may be carry-over from other donors' samples. Both conserved end residues are part of each CDR3. The order of the fields is V gene, clone size, D gene, J gene, CDR3 protein, CDR3 DNA. A D gene is named only where the DNA matches it firmly. Not every row has a clone size; where given, it reads once, few, many or a size class.

TRBV7-9,-,-,TRBJ2-7,CASSLDKYEQYF,TGTGCCAGCAGCTTGGACAAGTACGAGCAGTACTTC
TRBV5-5,once,TRBD1,TRBJ2-7,CASIGQDLTGGTTYEQYF,TGTGCCAGCATCGGACAGGACCTGACTGGGGGCACGACCTACGAGCAGTACTTC
TRBV29-1,-,-,TRBJ2-4,CSAKGGVAKNIQYF,TGCAGCGCTAAAGGGGGTGTAGCCAAAAACATTCAGTACTTC
TRBV4-1,once,-,TRBJ2-2,CASSQGPLAVNTGELFF,TGCGCCAGCAGCCAAGGGCCGCTGGCAGTGAACACCGGGGAGCTGTTTTTT
TRBV4-1,-,-,TRBJ2-3,CASSQAPQQDTQYF,TGCGCCAGCAGCCAGGCTCCGCAACAGGATACGCAGTATTTT
TRBV9,-,TRBD2,TRBJ2-1,CASSPFLAGAHEQFF,TGTGCCAGCAGTCCATTCCTAGCGGGAGCCCATGAGCAGTTCTTC
TRBV7-9,-,-,TRBJ1-5,CASSLGKYGNQPQHF,TGTGCCAGCAGCTTAGGCAAATATGGCAATCAGCCCCAGCATTTT
TRBV6-6,-,-,TRBJ2-1,CASSFNAVSYNEQFF,TGTGCCAGCAGTTTTAACGCTGTCTCCTACAATGAGCAGTTCTTC
TRBV5-6,-,TRBD1,TRBJ1-1,CASSKNRGRPVDTEAFF,TGTGCCAGCAGCAAAAACAGGGGCCGCCCGGTGGACACTGAAGCTTTCTTT
TRBV27,few,-,TRBJ2-7,CASSPQDSIEQYF,TGTGCCAGCAGTCCACAAGACTCGATCGAGCAGTACTTC
TRBV5-1,-,TRBD1,TRBJ1-4,CASSLPGQGRYATNEKLFF,TGCGCCAGCAGCTTACCCGGACAGGGGCGGTACGCAACTAATGAAAAACTGTTTTTT
TRBV19,-,-,TRBJ2-5,CASSIRPGSQTQYF,TGTGCCAGTAGTATCCGGCCAGGGAGCCAGACCCAGTACTTC
TRBV7-2,-,TRBD1,TRBJ2-7,CASSSAWTGFEQYF,TGTGCCAGCAGCTCGGCCTGGACAGGTTTCGAGCAGTACTTC
TRBV29-1,-,TRBD1,TRBJ2-2,CSGQGTGELFF,TGCAGCGGACAGGGTACCGGGGAGCTGTTTTTT
TRBV11-3,-,-,TRBJ1-5,CASSLESDNSNQPQHF,TGTGCCAGCAGCTTGGAATCGGATAATAGCAATCAGCCCCAGCATTTT
TRBV6-5,-,-,TRBJ2-7,CASSYPSGIGDYEQYF,TGTGCCAGCAGTTACCCCTCGGGCATAGGGGATTACGAGCAGTACTTC
TRBV4-2,-,-,TRBJ1-1,CASSQNLEGMGMNTEAFF,TGTGCCAGCAGCCAAAATCTAGAGGGAATGGGTATGAACACTGAAGCTTTCTTT
TRBV19,-,TRBD2,TRBJ2-2,CASSSVAGDTGELFF,TGTGCCAGTAGTTCGGTAGCGGGAGACACCGGGGAGCTGTTTTTT
TRBV5-1,-,TRBD1,TRBJ2-5,CASSWGTGGAETQYF,TGCGCCAGCAGCTGGGGGACAGGGGGCGCAGAGACCCAGTACTTC
TRBV11-2,-,TRBD2,TRBJ2-1,CASSPRGVTYNEQFF,TGTGCCAGCAGCCCCCGGGGGGTGACCTACAATGAGCAGTTCTTC
TRBV28,once,TRBD1,TRBJ1-5,CASSLQGALQPQHF,TGTGCCAGCAGTTTACAGGGGGCCCTTCAGCCCCAGCATTTT
TRBV18,-,-,TRBJ2-3,CASSPLRDNTDTQYF,TGTGCCAGCTCACCACTTCGGGACAACACAGATACGCAGTATTTT
TRBV7-6,-,-,TRBJ2-5,CASSLGDWRETQYF,TGTGCCAGCAGCTTAGGGGATTGGAGGGAGACCCAGTACTTC
TRBV9,-,TRBD1,TRBJ2-7,CASSARDRLTYEQYF,TGTGCCAGCAGCGCCCGGGACAGACTAACCTACGAGCAGTACTTC
TRBV27,-,-,TRBJ2-7,CASSPRGGSSYEQYF,TGTGCCAGCAGTCCCCGTGGGGGGTCTTCCTACGAGCAGTACTTC
TRBV4-1,-,TRBD2,TRBJ2-7,CASSQEFPSGGYEQYF,TGCGCCAGCAGCCAAGAGTTCCCATCGGGGGGGTACGAGCAGTACTTC
TRBV2,-,TRBD1,TRBJ1-1,CASSVDRDRTNTEAFF,TGTGCCAGCAGTGTGGACAGGGACAGAACAAACACTGAAGCTTTCTTT
TRBV10-3,-,-,TRBJ1-5,CAISESKGWQPQHF,TGTGCCATCAGTGAGTCGAAGGGTTGGCAGCCCCAGCATTTT
TRBV5-6,-,TRBD2,TRBJ2-3,CASSLWLAGFWALTDTQYF,TGTGCCAGCAGCTTGTGGCTAGCGGGATTTTGGGCTCTCACAGATACGCAGTATTTT